This T cell receptor (beta chain) was recovered during a study of T-cell memory formation after mild COVID-19. TCRdb recomputed calls from the 5' RACE reads with MiXCR, one row per CDR3 protein. The data contain nearly 350,000 distinct CDR3 sequences, 10% to 15% of them seen just once; the ten biggest clones take up about 21%. This clonotype was observed at least ten times. The clonotype was recovered from a man aged 18 to 35 who had mild COVID-19 (a few samples of this study predate the infection). Cell type and time point are not known. Material: PBMCs or a T cell subset sorted from them (not recorded which).

CDR3 loop: CASSPKRGEQYF. The CDR3, as DNA: TGCGCCAGCAGCCCGAAACGGGGCGAGCAGTACTTC. The chain links TRBV4-1 to TRBJ2-7, with D possibly matching TRBD2 (5 bases). V was pared by 4 bases and J by 6 bases, with 10 bases between. Germline V gene lookup returns CDR1 MGHRA and CDR2 YSYEKL. This CDR3 spans 12 amino acids.